This entry is about one T cell receptor beta chain. As yet, its antigen is unknown. The CDR3 is 13 residues long. V gave up 5 bases and J gave up 8 bases; unmatched junction bases: 6. Germline V lookup: CDR1 SEHNR, CDR2 FQNEAQ (reference sequence). The record originates from a study of T cell responses to AZD1222 COVID-19 vaccine. Points from the study as a whole: CD4 TCRs linked to vaccination spanned spike, dominating at 160-218 and 743-854. When two AZD1222 doses had been given, Spike-specific TCR breadth and depth rose. It should be noted that donors were predominantly white British and more often female, and clonal diversity was possibly underestimated.

Libraries were prepared by immunoSEQ multiplex PCR; TCRdb keeps only in-frame clonotypes and omits some of them. The sample shows more than 95,000 clones, 75% to 90% of them seen only once. V and J are TRBV7-9 and TRBJ2-1; 7 bases map to TRBD2. The TCR was taken from an adult in good health. The sample here was peripheral blood, taken on day 0 of AZD1222 vaccination. Here the CDR3 DNA reads TGTGCCAGCAGCCCTGGGACTATCTATGAGCAGTTCTTC. Protein product: CASSPGTIYEQFF. The variable domain in full, completed from reference TRBV7-9 and TRBJ2-1, reads DTGVSQNPRHKITKRGQNVTFRCDPISEHNRLYWYRQTLGQGPEFLTYFQNEAQLEKSRLLSDRFSAERPKGSFSTLEIQRTEQGDSAMYLCASSPGTIYEQFFGPGTRLTVL.